This TCR beta chain was found in a study of cytomegalovirus exposure and HLA in healthy donors. J was trimmed by 2 bases and V by 3 bases; bases with no gene match: 6. This CDR3 region has 16 residues. Germline CDR1 and CDR2: MNHNY and SVGAGI (reference sequence). Primers: 60 Vbeta forward and 13 Jbeta reverse. Some clones are missing from TCRdb's copy, which holds only in-frame ones; the method was immunoSEQ multiplex PCR. Among about 97,000 clones listed, over 80% were seen once. This TCR derives from a man aged 35 to 55 in good health and CMV-seronegative. The sample taken for sequencing was PBMCs. J is TRBJ2-5 and V is TRBV6-6; 10 positions match TRBD2. This chain's CDR3 is CASSYWFSGGQETQYF. The CDR3 DNA reads TGTGCCAGCAGTTATTGGTTTAGCGGGGGGCAAGAGACCCAGTACTTC.